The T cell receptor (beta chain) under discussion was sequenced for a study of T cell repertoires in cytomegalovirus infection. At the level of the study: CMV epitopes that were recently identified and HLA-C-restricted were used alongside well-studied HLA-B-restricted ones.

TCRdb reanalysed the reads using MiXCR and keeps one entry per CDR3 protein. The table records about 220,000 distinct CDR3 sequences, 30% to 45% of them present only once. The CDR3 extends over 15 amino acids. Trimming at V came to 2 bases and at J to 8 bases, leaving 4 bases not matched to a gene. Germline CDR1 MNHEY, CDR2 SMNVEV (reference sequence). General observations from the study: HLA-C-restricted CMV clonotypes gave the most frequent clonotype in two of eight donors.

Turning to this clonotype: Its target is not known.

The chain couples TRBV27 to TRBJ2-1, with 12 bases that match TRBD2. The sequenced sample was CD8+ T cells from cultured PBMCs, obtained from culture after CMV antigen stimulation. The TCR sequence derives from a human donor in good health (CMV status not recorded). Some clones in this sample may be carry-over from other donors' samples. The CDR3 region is CASSLLAGGKYEQFF. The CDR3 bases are TGTGCCAGCAGTTTACTAGCGGGGGGGAAATATGAGCAGTTCTTC.